What follows are 30 T cell receptor beta chains derived from one specimen sequenced in a study of T-cell memory formation after mild COVID-19. TCRdb called the 5' RACE reads again in MiXCR, with one record for every CDR3 protein. The repertoire consists of about 270,000 distinct CDR3 sequences, with 15% to 20% occurring once and the leading ten covering around 23%. Material: PBMCs or a T cell subset sorted from them (not recorded which). All receptors derive from a young man who had mild COVID-19 (a few samples of this study predate the infection). Cell type and time point are not known.

This clonotype was recorded at least ten times. This rearrangement joins TRBV5-1 to TRBJ2-7; TRBD1 aligns across 7 bases. The CDR3 sequence is 11 residues long. J lost 6 bases, V lost 4 bases, and 1 base had no gene match. Per the germline V gene, CDR1 is SGHRS and CDR2 is YFSETQ. CDR3 sequence: CASSGTVEQYF. The CDR3 DNA sequence: TGCGCCAGCAGCGGGACAGTCGAGCAGTACTTC.

This clonotype has a handful of counts. J is TRBJ2-5 and V is TRBV29-1, with D perhaps given as TRBD1 or TRBD2 (5 bases each). Per the germline V gene, CDR1 is SQVTM and CDR2 is ANQGSEA. The CDR3 contains 12 residues. V lost 4 bases to trimming and J lost 5 bases, with 11 bases between them. The CDR3 nucleotides read TGCAGCGTTGCGGGACCAGGGGAGACCCAGTACTTC. Amino acid sequence: CSVAGPGETQYF.

This chain connects TRBV4-2 to TRBJ2-5, with 13 nucleotides matching TRBD2. Trimming at V came to 3 bases and at J to 0 bases, leaving 1 base not matched to a gene. The CDR3 has 16 amino acids. Germline V gene sequence: CDR1 LGHNA, CDR2 YNFKEQ. The CDR3 here is CASSQTSGGNQETQYF. CDR3 DNA sequence: TGTGCCAGCAGCCAGACTAGCGGGGGGAACCAAGAGACCCAGTACTTC.

This clonotype showed up just once. As DNA, the CDR3 is TGCAGGCCCAGGGGGCGGAGTGAGCAGTTCTTC. The encoded protein is CRPRGRSEQFF. The V gene is TRBV20-1, the J gene TRBJ2-1; 8 bases fit TRBD1. Germline lookup yields CDR1 DFQATT and CDR2 SNEGSKA (reference sequence). CDR3 length equals 11 residues.

This rearrangement joins TRBV12-3 or TRBV12-4 to TRBJ2-1; TRBD2 aligns across 8 bases. Trimming took 11 bases from V and 9 from J; bases not matched to a gene: 12. The CDR3 sequence is 13 residues long. The CDR3 sequence: CASSSQGLGEQFF. DNA for the CDR3: TGTGCCTCCTCGTCCCAGGGACTAGGTGAGCAGTTCTTC.

This clonotype was seen only a few times. This chain connects TRBV7-9 to TRBJ2-7; 9 bases agree with TRBD1. This CDR3 has 15 residues. Germline values: CDR1 SEHNR, CDR2 FQNEAQ (reference sequence). Germline trimming cut 5 bases from V and 6 bases from J; bases unmatched to any gene: 11. Written as DNA, the CDR3 is TGTGCCAGCAGCCGGATCGGACAGGGGAAAGTCGAGCAGTACTTC. Amino acids: CASSRIGQGKVEQYF.

The chain links TRBV24-1 to TRBJ2-5, with 11 bases fitting TRBD2. The germline gives CDR1 KGHDR, CDR2 SFDVKD. The CDR3 runs 16 residues. V trimming: 3 bases; J trimming: 1 base; junction bases outside the gene matches: 3. The CDR3 coding sequence is TGTGCCACCAGTGATAATAGCGGGGGGGGCCAAGAGACCCAGTACTTC. Protein sequence: CATSDNSGGGQETQYF.

This clonotype has just a few counts. The chain links TRBV9 to TRBJ2-7; 7 bases agree with TRBD1. The CDR3 has 17 residues. J lost 0 bases, V lost 0 bases, and 9 bases had no gene match. Germline assignment: CDR1 SGDLS and CDR2 YYNGEE. The CDR3 protein is CASSVGGYRDSSYEQYF. The CDR3 region has the DNA TGTGCCAGCAGCGTAGGGGGCTACCGGGACAGCTCCTACGAGCAGTACTTC.

The chain is built from TRBV7-2 and TRBJ1-5; D is unclear. This CDR3 has 15 amino acids. The V end lost 5 bases, the J end lost 0 bases, and 11 bases lay between the germline ends. Germline V gene data show CDR1 as SGHTA and CDR2 as FQGNSA. CDR3 loop: CASSPRGYSNQPQHF. The CDR3 DNA is TGTGCCAGCAGCCCCCGCGGTTATAGCAATCAGCCCCAGCATTTT.

This rearrangement joins TRBV4-3 to TRBJ2-7, with 10 bases matching TRBD2. CDR3 length: 16 residues. Germline trimming cut 2 bases from V and 1 base from J; bases unmatched to any gene: 5. The V gene's germline CDR1 is LGHNA and CDR2 YSLEER. In DNA, the CDR3 is TGCGCCAGCAGCCAACGAACTAGCGGGATTTCCTACGAGCAGTACTTC. This encodes CASSQRTSGISYEQYF.

This clonotype has more than one count but fewer than ten. The chain employs TRBV7-2 and TRBJ1-2; 10 nucleotides match TRBD1. J gave up 7 bases and V 5 bases, and 7 bases lay outside the gene matches. The CDR3 contains 14 residues. Germline V gives CDR1 SGHTA, CDR2 FQGNSA. The chain's CDR3 is CASSPRQGAGGYTF. CDR3 nucleotide sequence: TGTGCCAGCAGCCCTAGACAGGGGGCTGGTGGCTACACCTTC.

This clonotype was counted only a few times. This chain uses TRBV21-1 with TRBJ2-2; TRBD2 is taken as the D call from the table, unchecked against the DNA. TRBV21-1 is recorded as a pseudogene. The CDR3 runs to 16 residues. The CDR3 sequence is CASSKGYRDFTGELFF. The CDR3, as DNA: TGTGCCAGCAGCAAAGGATATCGGGACTTCACCGGGGAGCTGTTTTTT.

There are many counts of this clonotype. The chain links TRBV28 to TRBJ2-1; D is possibly TRBD2 (6 bases). Trimming took off 3 bases at V and 4 bases at J, with 13 bases between the two ends. The CDR3 spans 15 residues. CDR1 is MDHEN and CDR2 is SYDVKM in the germline V gene. This CDR3 reads CASSLRGAGYNEQFF. The CDR3 nucleotides are TGTGCCAGCAGTTTGCGGGGCGCGGGGTACAATGAGCAGTTCTTC.

V usage is TRBV7-2 and J usage is TRBJ1-1; D gene unclear. The germline gives CDR1 SGHTA, CDR2 FQGNSA. The germline V and J ends were trimmed by 0 bases and 3 bases, with 8 bases remaining between them. The CDR3 has 14 amino acids. The CDR3, as DNA: TGTGCCAGCAGCTTAGCTGGGGTATACACTGAAGCTTTCTTT. Encoded protein: CASSLAGVYTEAFF. The whole variable domain, remainder taken from reference TRBV7-2 and TRBJ1-1, is GAGVSQSPSNKVTEKGKDVELRCDPISGHTALYWYRQSLGQGLEFLIYFQGNSAPDKSGLPSDRFSAERTGGSVSTLTIQRTQQEDSAVYLCASSLAGVYTEAFFGQGTRLTVV.

The chain carries TRBV5-1 and TRBJ1-6, with D possibly being TRBD1 (6 bases). V shed 4 bases and J shed 5 bases, with 13 bases lying between them. Germline-derived CDR1 and CDR2 are SGHRS and YFSETQ. The CDR3 totals 15 residues. CDR3 DNA: TGCGCCAGCAGCCCCAGGGGCGCCCATAATTCACCCCTCCACTTT. It is translated as CASSPRGAHNSPLHF.

The chain uses TRBV20-1 and TRBJ2-7, with D hard to call. CDR1 is DFQATT and CDR2 is SNEGSKA in the germline V gene (reference sequence). The CDR3 is 13 amino acids. Between the trimmed V and J ends, which lost 1 base and 3 bases, there was a span of 10 bases. CDR3 residues: CSARGPSNYEQYF. In nucleotides, the CDR3 is TGCAGTGCTAGAGGCCCATCCAACTACGAGCAGTACTTC.

V usage is TRBV20-1 and J usage is TRBJ1-2, with D tentatively TRBD1 (6 bases). This CDR3 contains 14 residues. Germline V gene lookup returns CDR1 DFQATT and CDR2 SNEGSKA (reference sequence). The ends were cut back, 4 bases at V and 2 bases at J, with 14 bases in the middle. Here the CDR3 DNA reads TGCAGTGCTACCCCGGACAGTCCGAACTATGGCTACACCTTC. Translated: CSATPDSPNYGYTF.

The chain joins TRBV2 to TRBJ1-3, with unresolved D. Germline loops: CDR1 SNHLY, CDR2 FYNNEI. The CDR3 is made up of 18 amino acids. The V end lost 2 bases, the J end lost 3 bases, and 20 bases lay between the germline ends. The CDR3 sequence is CASSEHRILQFYGNTIYF. The CDR3 DNA reads TGTGCCAGCAGTGAACACCGGATCCTCCAGTTCTATGGAAACACCATATATTTT. Full variable domain (rest looked up from reference TRBV2 and TRBJ1-3): EPEVTQTPSHQVTQMGQEVILRCVPISNHLYFYWYRQILGQKVEFLVSFYNNEISEKSEIFDDQFSVERPDGSNFTLKIRSTKLEDSAMYFCASSEHRILQFYGNTIYFGEGSWLTVV.

This clonotype was observed a handful of times. The rearrangement links TRBV11-2 to TRBJ2-1; perhaps TRBD2 as D (5 bases). The V and J ends lost 2 bases and 6 bases respectively, with 11 bases between them. The CDR3 is made up of 14 amino acids. The V gene's germline CDR1 is SGHAT and CDR2 FQNNGV. The CDR3 nucleotides are TGTGCCAGCAGCTTATCCCGGGATCTCAATGAGCAGTTCTTC. This encodes CASSLSRDLNEQFF.

This clonotype was seen ten or more times. This chain connects TRBV5-1 to TRBJ2-7; a weak D match, TRBD1 (5 bases). The CDR3 contains 15 residues. Trimming cost V 0 bases and J 4 bases, with 14 bases left between them. Germline values: CDR1 SGHRS, CDR2 YFSETQ. CDR3 sequence: CASSLEAGFWYEQYF. DNA for the CDR3: TGCGCCAGCAGCTTGGAGGCAGGGTTTTGGTACGAGCAGTACTTC. Supplemented by reference TRBV5-1 and TRBJ2-7, the full variable domain reads KAGVTQTPRYLIKTRGQQVTLSCSPISGHRSVSWYQQTPGQGLQFLFEYFSETQRNKGNFPGRFSGRQFSNSRSEMNVSTLELGDSALYLCASSLEAGFWYEQYFGPGTRLTVT.

J is TRBJ2-2 and V is TRBV4-1; D call uncertain. The V end was cut by 0 bases, the J end by 7 bases, with 6 bases between. Per the germline V gene, CDR1 is MGHRA and CDR2 is YSYEKL. The CDR3 length is 13 residues. This chain's CDR3 is CASSQDNGGELFF. As DNA, the CDR3 is TGCGCCAGCAGCCAAGATAACGGCGGGGAGCTGTTTTTT.

This rearrangement joins TRBV20-1 to TRBJ1-5; tentatively, D is TRBD1 (5 bases). Trimming removed 6 bases at V and 3 bases at J, with 12 bases between. CDR3 size: 13 residues. Germline V gives CDR1 DFQATT, CDR2 SNEGSKA (reference sequence). CDR3: CSATTAINQPQHF. The DNA for the CDR3 is TGCAGTGCCACGACAGCTATCAATCAGCCCCAGCATTTT.

The gene calls are TRBV5-5 and TRBJ1-1; TRBD1 is a possible D gene (5 bases). This CDR3 is built from 12 residues. In germline, CDR1 is SGHKS, CDR2 YYEKEE (reference sequence). V was cut by 4 bases and J by 7 bases, with 11 bases left in between. The CDR3 sequence: CASSPLDSEAFF. In DNA form, the CDR3 reads TGTGCCAGCAGCCCCCTAGACAGTGAAGCTTTCTTT.

This clonotype has just a few counts. This rearrangement joins TRBV4-3 to TRBJ2-7, with TRBD1 as a possible D gene (5 bases). The CDR3 loop spans 14 amino acids. In germline, CDR1 is LGHNA, CDR2 YSLEER. V gave up 1 base and J gave up 5 bases, with 12 bases separating them. The CDR3 protein is CASSQVDKAHEQYF. For the CDR3, the DNA is TGCGCCAGCAGCCAAGTGGACAAAGCCCACGAGCAGTACTTC.

This clonotype was counted a few times. The chain combines TRBV28 with TRBJ2-5; no reliable D call. This CDR3 has 11 amino acids. Looked up from germline, CDR1 is MDHEN and CDR2 is SYDVKM. As DNA, the CDR3 is TGTGCGATACTAAGTTCAGGGACCCAGTACTTC. Residues: CAILSSGTQYF.

This clonotype was observed a few times. The chain has TRBV12-3 or TRBV12-4 and TRBJ2-3, with no clear D. Trimming shortened V by 3 bases and J by 0 bases, and 13 bases separated the two germline ends. The CDR3 sequence is 16 residues long. CDR3 DNA sequence: TGTGCCAGCAGTTTGGGCCTAACCCTTAGCACAGATACGCAGTATTTT. Its translation is CASSLGLTLSTDTQYF.

This clonotype was recorded a few times. The J gene is TRBJ2-3, the V gene TRBV29-1; D not certain. Germline V lookup: CDR1 SQVTM, CDR2 ANQGSEA. Trimming took off 4 bases at V and 4 bases at J, with 27 bases between the two ends. This CDR3 region has 18 residues. The CDR3 nucleotides read TGCAGCGTTGTGCCTCTTATGGGGATCGAAGAACCCCCAGATACGCAGTATTTT. Its translation: CSVVPLMGIEEPPDTQYF.

This chain connects TRBV7-6 to TRBJ2-3; D might be TRBD1 or TRBD2, each matching 5 bases. The V gene lost 4 bases and the J gene lost 1 base, with 15 bases spanning the gap. The CDR3 loop spans 16 amino acids. The germline V gene has CDR1 SGHVS and CDR2 FNYEAQ. The CDR3 loop reads CASSSGPGPGTDTQYF. The DNA for the CDR3 is TGTGCCAGCAGCTCCGGACCGGGGCCCGGCACAGATACGCAGTATTTT.

This clonotype was found a few times. This chain joins TRBV5-1 and TRBJ2-5; D may match TRBD1 or TRBD2 (7 bases each). Germline CDR1 SGHRS, CDR2 YFSETQ. Trimming took 3 bases from V and 2 from J, leaving 14 bases between them. The CDR3 runs to 15 residues. In DNA form, the CDR3 reads TGCGCCAGCAGCTGGGGAGGGACAGCTCAAGAGACCCAGTACTTC. Residues: CASSWGGTAQETQYF.

This clonotype was observed many times. The chain employs TRBV4-3 and TRBJ2-3; no clear D. V was clipped by 0 bases and J by 8 bases, with 9 bases between them. The CDR3 has 13 amino acids. Germline values: CDR1 LGHNA, CDR2 YSLEER. CDR3 bases: TGCGCCAGCAGCCAAGAATGGGGTCCTACGCAGTATTTT. Amino acid sequence: CASSQEWGPTQYF.